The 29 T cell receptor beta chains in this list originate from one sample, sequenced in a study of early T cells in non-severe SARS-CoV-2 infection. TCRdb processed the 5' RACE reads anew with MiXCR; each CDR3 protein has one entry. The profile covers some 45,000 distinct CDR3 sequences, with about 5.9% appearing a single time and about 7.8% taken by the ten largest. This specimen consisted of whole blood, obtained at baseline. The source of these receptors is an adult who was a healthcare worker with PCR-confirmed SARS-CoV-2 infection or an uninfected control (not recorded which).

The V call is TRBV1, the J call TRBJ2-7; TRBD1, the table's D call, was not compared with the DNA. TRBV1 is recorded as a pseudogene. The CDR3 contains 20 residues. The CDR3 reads CTSSSGHFSYEQYFSYEQYF. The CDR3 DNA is TGCACCAGCAGCTCGGGACACTTTTCCTACGAGCAGTACTTTTCCTACGAGCAGTACTTC.

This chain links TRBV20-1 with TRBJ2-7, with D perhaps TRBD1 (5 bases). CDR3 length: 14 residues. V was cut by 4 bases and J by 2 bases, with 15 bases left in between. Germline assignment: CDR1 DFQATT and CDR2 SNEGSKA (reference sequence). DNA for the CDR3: TGCAGTGCTAACCCCGGCAGGGTGCCCTACGAGCAGTACTTC. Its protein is CSANPGRVPYEQYF.

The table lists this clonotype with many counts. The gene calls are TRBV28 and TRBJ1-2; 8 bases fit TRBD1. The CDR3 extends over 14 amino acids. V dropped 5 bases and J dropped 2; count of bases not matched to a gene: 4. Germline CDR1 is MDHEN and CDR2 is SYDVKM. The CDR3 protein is CASSADRANYGYTF. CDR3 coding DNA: TGTGCCAGCAGTGCGGACAGGGCGAACTATGGCTACACCTTC.

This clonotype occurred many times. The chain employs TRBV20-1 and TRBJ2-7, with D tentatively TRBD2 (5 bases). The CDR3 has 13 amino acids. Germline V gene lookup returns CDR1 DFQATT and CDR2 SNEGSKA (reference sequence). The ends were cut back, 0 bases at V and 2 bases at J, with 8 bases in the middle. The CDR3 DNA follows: TGCAGTGCTAGAGATCTGCGGGCCTACGAGCAGTACTTC. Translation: CSARDLRAYEQYF.

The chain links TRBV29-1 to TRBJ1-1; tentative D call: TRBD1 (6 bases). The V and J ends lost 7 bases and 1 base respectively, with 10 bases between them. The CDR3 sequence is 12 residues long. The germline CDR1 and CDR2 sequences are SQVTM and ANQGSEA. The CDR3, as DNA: TGCAGCGCGAAACAGGGGAACACTGAAGCTTTCTTT. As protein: CSAKQGNTEAFF.

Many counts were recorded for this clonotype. The CDR3 loop is CAISVGRNNPDTQYF. As DNA, the CDR3 is TGTGCCATCAGTGTGGGACGGAACAATCCAGATACGCAGTATTTT. The gene calls are TRBV10-3 and TRBJ2-3, with D perhaps given as TRBD1 or TRBD2 (5 bases each). The CDR3 loop spans 15 amino acids. The V and J ends lost 4 bases and 4 bases respectively, with 15 bases between them. Germline V gene data show CDR1 as ENHRY and CDR2 as SYGVKD.

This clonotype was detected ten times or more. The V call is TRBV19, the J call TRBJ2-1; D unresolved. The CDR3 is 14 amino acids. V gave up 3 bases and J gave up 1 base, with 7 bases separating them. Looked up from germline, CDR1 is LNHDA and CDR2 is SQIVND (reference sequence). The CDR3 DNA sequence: TGTGCCAGTAGTATCCAAGGGTCCTACAATGAGCAGTTCTTC. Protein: CASSIQGSYNEQFF. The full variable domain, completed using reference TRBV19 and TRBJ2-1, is DGGITQSPKYLFRKEGQNVTLSCEQNLNHDAMYWYRQDPGQGLRLIYYSQIVNDFQKGDIAEGYSVSREKKESFPLTVTSAQKNPTAFYLCASSIQGSYNEQFFGPGTRLTVL.

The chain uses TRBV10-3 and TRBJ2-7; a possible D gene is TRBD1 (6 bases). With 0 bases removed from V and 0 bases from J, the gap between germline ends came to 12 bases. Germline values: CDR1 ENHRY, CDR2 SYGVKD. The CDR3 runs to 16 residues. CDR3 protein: CAISESTGISSYEQYF. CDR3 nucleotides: TGTGCCATCAGTGAGTCGACAGGTATAAGCTCCTACGAGCAGTACTTC.

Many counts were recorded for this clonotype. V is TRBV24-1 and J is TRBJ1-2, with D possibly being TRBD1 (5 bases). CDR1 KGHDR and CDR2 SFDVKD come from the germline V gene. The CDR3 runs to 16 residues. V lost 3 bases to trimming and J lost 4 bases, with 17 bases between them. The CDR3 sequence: CATSDTGTGGPYGYTF. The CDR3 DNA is TGTGCCACCAGTGATACCGGGACCGGGGGACCCTATGGCTACACCTTC.

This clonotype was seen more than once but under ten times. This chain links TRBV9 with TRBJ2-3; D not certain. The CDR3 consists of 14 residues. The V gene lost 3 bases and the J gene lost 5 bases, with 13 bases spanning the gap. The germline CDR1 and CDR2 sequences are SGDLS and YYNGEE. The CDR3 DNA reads TGTGCCAGCAGCGGCCCTGGAGCTGGAGATACGCAGTATTTT. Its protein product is CASSGPGAGDTQYF.

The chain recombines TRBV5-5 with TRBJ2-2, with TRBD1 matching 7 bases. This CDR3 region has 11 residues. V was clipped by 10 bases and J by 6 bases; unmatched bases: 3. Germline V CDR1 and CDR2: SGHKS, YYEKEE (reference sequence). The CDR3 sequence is CACQGAGELFF. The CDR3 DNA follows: TGTGCCTGCCAGGGGGCCGGGGAGCTGTTTTTT.

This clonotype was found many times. The CDR3 sequence is CASSFLVRFHEQYF. CDR3 in DNA: TGTGCCAGCAGCTTTCTCGTCAGGTTCCACGAGCAGTACTTC. J is TRBJ2-7 and V is TRBV5-4; D gene ambiguous. The V and J ends lost 2 bases and 5 bases respectively, with 14 bases between them. The CDR3 is made up of 14 amino acids. Germline lookup yields CDR1 SGHNT and CDR2 YYREEE (reference sequence).

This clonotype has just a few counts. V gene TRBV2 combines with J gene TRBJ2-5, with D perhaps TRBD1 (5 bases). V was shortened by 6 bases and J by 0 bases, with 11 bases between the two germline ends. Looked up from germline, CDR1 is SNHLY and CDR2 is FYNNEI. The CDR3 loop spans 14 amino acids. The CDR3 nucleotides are TGTGCCAGCAGAGAACAGGTGTACCAAGAGACCCAGTACTTC. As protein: CASREQVYQETQYF.

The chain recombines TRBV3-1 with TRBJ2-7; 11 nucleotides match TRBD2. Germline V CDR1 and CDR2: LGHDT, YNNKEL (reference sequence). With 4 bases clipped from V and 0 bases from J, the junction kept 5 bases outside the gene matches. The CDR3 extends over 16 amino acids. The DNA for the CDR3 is TGTGCCAGCAGCCCTCCAACTAGCGGGGGCTCCTACGAGCAGTACTTC. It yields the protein CASSPPTSGGSYEQYF.

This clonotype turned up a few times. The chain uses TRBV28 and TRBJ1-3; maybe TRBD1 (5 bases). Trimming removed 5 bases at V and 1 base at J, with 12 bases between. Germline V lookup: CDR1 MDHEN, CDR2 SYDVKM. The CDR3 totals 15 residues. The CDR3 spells CASSPPSGSGNTIYF. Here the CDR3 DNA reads TGTGCCAGCAGTCCACCGTCAGGGTCTGGAAACACCATATATTTT.

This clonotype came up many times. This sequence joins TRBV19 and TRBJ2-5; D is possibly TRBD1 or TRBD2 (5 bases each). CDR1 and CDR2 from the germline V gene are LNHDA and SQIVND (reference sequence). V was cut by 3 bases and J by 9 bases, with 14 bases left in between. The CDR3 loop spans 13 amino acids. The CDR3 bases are TGTGCCAGTAGTATCAGCGGCTGGGGGTCCCAGTACTTC. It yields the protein CASSISGWGSQYF.

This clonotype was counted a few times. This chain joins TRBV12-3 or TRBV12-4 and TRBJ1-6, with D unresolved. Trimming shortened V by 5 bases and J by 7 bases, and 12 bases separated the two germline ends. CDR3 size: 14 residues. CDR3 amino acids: CASSEGNPNSPLHF. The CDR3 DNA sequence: TGTGCCAGCAGTGAAGGGAACCCGAATTCACCCCTCCACTTT.

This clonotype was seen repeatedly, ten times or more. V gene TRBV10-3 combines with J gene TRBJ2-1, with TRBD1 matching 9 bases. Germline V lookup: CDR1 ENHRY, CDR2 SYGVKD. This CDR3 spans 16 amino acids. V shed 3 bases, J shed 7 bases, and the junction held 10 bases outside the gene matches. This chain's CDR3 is CAISDQQGARGNEQFF. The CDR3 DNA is TGTGCCATCAGTGATCAACAGGGGGCGAGGGGGAATGAGCAGTTCTTC.

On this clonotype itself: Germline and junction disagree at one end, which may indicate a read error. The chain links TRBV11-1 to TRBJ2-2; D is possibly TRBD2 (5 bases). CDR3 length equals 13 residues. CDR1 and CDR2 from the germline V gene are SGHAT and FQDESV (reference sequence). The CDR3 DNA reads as TGTGACAGCAGCTTAACGGGGACCGGGGAGCTGTTTTTT. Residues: CDSSLTGTGELFF.

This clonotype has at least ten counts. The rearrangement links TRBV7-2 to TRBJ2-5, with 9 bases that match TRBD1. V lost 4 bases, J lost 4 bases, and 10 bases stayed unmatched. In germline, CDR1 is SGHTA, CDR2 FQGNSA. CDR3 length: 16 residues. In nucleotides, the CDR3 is TGTGCCAGCAGCTCTCGTCCGGGACAGGGAACAGAGACCCAGTACTTC. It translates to CASSSRPGQGTETQYF.

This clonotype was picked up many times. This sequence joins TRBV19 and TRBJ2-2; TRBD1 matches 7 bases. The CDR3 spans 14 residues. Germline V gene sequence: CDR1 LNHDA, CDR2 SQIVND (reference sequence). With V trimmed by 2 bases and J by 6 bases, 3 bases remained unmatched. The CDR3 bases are TGTGCCAGTAGTATATTAGGGGGCGCCGGGGAGCTGTTTTTT. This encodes CASSILGGAGELFF.

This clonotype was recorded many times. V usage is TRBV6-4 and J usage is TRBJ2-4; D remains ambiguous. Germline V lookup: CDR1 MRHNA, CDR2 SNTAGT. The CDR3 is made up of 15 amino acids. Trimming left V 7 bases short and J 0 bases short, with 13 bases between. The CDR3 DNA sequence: TGTGCCAGCATTGAGACAAAGCTAGCCAAAAACATTCAGTACTTC. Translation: CASIETKLAKNIQYF.

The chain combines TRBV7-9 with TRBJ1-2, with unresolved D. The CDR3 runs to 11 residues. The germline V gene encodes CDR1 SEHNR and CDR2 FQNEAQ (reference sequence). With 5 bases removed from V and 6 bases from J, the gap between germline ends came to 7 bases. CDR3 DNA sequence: TGTGCCAGCAGCCTAAATCATGGCTACACCTTC. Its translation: CASSLNHGYTF.

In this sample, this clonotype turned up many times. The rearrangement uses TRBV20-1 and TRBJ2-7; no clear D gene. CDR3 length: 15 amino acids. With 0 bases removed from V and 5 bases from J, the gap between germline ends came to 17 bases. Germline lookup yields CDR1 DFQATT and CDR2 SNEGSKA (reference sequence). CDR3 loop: CSARDMAKGIHEQYF. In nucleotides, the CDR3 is TGCAGTGCTAGAGACATGGCTAAGGGAATCCACGAGCAGTACTTC.

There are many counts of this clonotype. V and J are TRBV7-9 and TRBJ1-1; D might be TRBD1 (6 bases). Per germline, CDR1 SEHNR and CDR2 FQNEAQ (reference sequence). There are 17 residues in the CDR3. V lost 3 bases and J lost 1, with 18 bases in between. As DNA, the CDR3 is TGTGCCAGCAGCTTTGAACAGGGAAGCGGGCCGAACACTGAAGCTTTCTTT. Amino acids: CASSFEQGSGPNTEAFF.

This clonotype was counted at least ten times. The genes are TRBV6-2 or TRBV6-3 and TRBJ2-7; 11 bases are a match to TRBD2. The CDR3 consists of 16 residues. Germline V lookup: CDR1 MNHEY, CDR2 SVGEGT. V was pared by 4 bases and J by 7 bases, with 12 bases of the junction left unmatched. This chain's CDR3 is CASSSLAGGLGGEQYF. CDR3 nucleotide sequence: TGTGCCAGCAGTTCTCTAGCGGGGGGACTTGGTGGAGAGCAGTACTTC.

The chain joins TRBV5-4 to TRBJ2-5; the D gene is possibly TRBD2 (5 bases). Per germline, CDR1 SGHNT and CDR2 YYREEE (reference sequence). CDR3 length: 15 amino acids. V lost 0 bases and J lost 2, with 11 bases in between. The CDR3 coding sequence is TGTGCCAGCAGCTTGGTTAGCAGGACTCAAGAGACCCAGTACTTC. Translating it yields CASSLVSRTQETQYF.

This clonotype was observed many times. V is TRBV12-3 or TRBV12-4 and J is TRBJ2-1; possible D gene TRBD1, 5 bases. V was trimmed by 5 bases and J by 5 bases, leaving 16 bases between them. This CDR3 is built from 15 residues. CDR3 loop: CASSLRLGHHNEQFF. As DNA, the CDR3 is TGTGCCAGCAGTCTCAGGCTCGGACATCACAATGAGCAGTTCTTC.

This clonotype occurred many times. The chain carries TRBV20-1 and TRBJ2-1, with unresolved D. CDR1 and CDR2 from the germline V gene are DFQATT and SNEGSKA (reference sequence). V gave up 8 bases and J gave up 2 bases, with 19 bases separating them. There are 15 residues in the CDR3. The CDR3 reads CSPNFQNKPYNEQFF. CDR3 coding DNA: TGCAGTCCCAACTTTCAGAACAAACCCTACAATGAGCAGTTCTTC.